The source of this TCR beta chain is a study of OX40 agonist ivuxolimab in advanced cancers. About the research overall: The study treated patients with ivuxolimab, an agonistic anti-OX40 (CD134) antibody.

To note about this clone: Its matching antigen is unknown.

Data came from immunoSEQ multiplex PCR; TCRdb stores just in-frame clones and leaves some out. The table has roughly 70,000 clones, 85% seen once. Trimming removed 4 bases at V and 8 bases at J, with 9 bases between. Germline V gives CDR1 DFQATT, CDR2 SNEGSKA (reference sequence). This CDR3 spans 11 amino acids. Findings and limits, study-wide: Antigen targets of the expanded peripheral T cells went undetermined. Fewer expanded clones were found on average in CD4+ than in CD8+ T cells. At doses 0.1 to 3.0 mg/kg, CD4+ and CD8+ clones expanded.

The V gene is TRBV20-1, the J gene TRBJ2-1, with a possible D match to TRBD2 (5 bases). Here the sequenced sample was CD4+ or CD8+ T cells sorted from blood, taken in a trial of the OX40 agonist ivuxolimab. This receptor was obtained from an adult with an advanced solid tumor such as melanoma, head and neck, liver or kidney cancer. The CDR3 loop is CSAILVHEQFF. In DNA form, the CDR3 reads TGCAGTGCTATACTAGTACATGAGCAGTTCTTC.